This passage covers 14 T cell receptor beta chains from one sample sequenced in a study of CD8 T cells in ankylosing spondylitis. TCRdb redid the calling of the 5' RACE reads with MiXCR, one entry per CDR3 protein. The data contain around 150,000 distinct CDR3 sequences, around a third of them singletons. The sequencing input was synovial fluid, either unsorted or a sorted T cell fraction (not recorded which). The receptors were gathered from a male donor with ankylosing spondylitis.

The V gene is TRBV13, the J gene TRBJ1-6, with 10 bases that match TRBD1. J was trimmed by 8 bases and V by 6 bases; bases with no gene match: 13. The germline gives CDR1 PRHDT, CDR2 FYEKMQ (reference sequence). The CDR3 runs 17 residues. The CDR3: CASRSSRDRGRHSPLHF. CDR3 DNA: TGTGCCAGCAGGTCGTCCCGGGACAGGGGACGGCATTCACCCCTCCACTTT.

The DNA for the CDR3 is TGTGCCAGCAGCTTTAAGGGCAATGAGCAGTTCTTC. This codes for CASSFKGNEQFF. V gene TRBV7-2 combines with J gene TRBJ2-1; D remains ambiguous. Trimming pared 3 bases from V and 6 bases from J, leaving 6 bases between. Germline V gives CDR1 SGHTA, CDR2 FQGNSA. This CDR3 spans 12 amino acids.

The rearrangement joins TRBV4-1 to TRBJ2-2; D may be TRBD1 or TRBD2 (5 bases each). Trimming shortened V by 4 bases and J by 2 bases, and 11 bases separated the two germline ends. Germline CDR1 reads MGHRA; CDR2 reads YSYEKL. The CDR3 totals 15 residues. The CDR3: CASSRGEINTGELFF. CDR3 coding DNA: TGCGCCAGCAGCCGAGGGGAGATCAACACCGGGGAGCTGTTTTTT.

The chain recombines TRBV12-3 or TRBV12-4 with TRBJ1-6; D not certain. V was shortened by 3 bases and J by 13 bases, with 7 bases between the two germline ends. The CDR3 has 11 residues. The CDR3 region has the DNA TGTGCCAGCAGTTTCGGGAATCCCCTCCACTTT. Translation gives CASSFGNPLHF.

The genes are TRBV5-1 and TRBJ2-6; no firm D call. The CDR3 totals 15 residues. Trimming stripped 5 bases from V and 0 bases from J, with 9 bases between. The V gene's germline CDR1 is SGHRS and CDR2 YFSETQ. The CDR3 sequence: CASRLGPSGANVLTF. CDR3 nucleotide sequence: TGCGCCAGCAGACTTGGACCCTCTGGGGCCAACGTCCTGACTTTC.

This clonotype was counted only a few times. This chain uses TRBV6-2 or TRBV6-3 with TRBJ2-7; D gene unclear. CDR3 length equals 13 residues. Looked up from germline, CDR1 is MNHEY and CDR2 is SVGEGT. The V end was cut by 6 bases, the J end by 7 bases, with 16 bases between. This CDR3 is CASSRVSPWEQYF. The DNA for the CDR3 is TGTGCCAGCAGCCGCGTAAGCCCGTGGGAGCAGTACTTC.

In its sample, this clonotype was seen many times. The genes are TRBV27 and TRBJ2-7, with 8 bases fitting TRBD2. CDR3 length: 12 amino acids. Looked up from germline, CDR1 is MNHEY and CDR2 is SMNVEV (reference sequence). Trimming cost V 4 bases and J 10 bases; bases outside gene matches: 6. CDR3 sequence (DNA): TGTGCCAGCAGTTCGGACGGGAGGGGACAGTACTTC. It is translated as CASSSDGRGQYF.

The chain is built from TRBV28 and TRBJ1-4, with D tentatively TRBD1 (6 bases). This CDR3 region has 16 residues. CDR1 is MDHEN, CDR2 SYDVKM, per germline. Trimming shortened V by 2 bases and J by 4 bases, and 14 bases separated the two germline ends. The CDR3 is CASSLPSGGLNEKLFF. In DNA form, the CDR3 reads TGTGCCAGCAGTTTACCGTCGGGGGGGCTTAATGAAAAACTGTTTTTT. The complete variable domain, with remaining parts taken from reference TRBV28 and TRBJ1-4, reads DVKVTQSSRYLVKRTGEKVFLECVQDMDHENMFWYRQDPGLGLRLIYFSYDVKMKEKGDIPEGYSVSREKKERFSLILESASTNQTSMYLCASSLPSGGLNEKLFFGSGTQLSVL.

The chain employs TRBV20-1 and TRBJ2-7; the D is unclear. Trimming took off 3 bases at V and 6 bases at J, with 12 bases between the two ends. The CDR3 spans 12 residues. Germline V gene sequence: CDR1 DFQATT, CDR2 SNEGSKA (reference sequence). CDR3 DNA: TGCAGTGCTAGTTTATGGAGCAGCGAGCAGTACTTC. It yields the protein CSASLWSSEQYF.

Details on this clonotype: One junction end disagrees with the germline gene, perhaps due to a read error. V is TRBV12-5 and J is TRBJ1-2; D ambiguous. The CDR3 consists of 12 residues. Germline assignment: CDR1 LGHNT and CDR2 FRNRAP. The CDR3 DNA is TGTGCTAGTGACCTGGGCAGGTCGAGGCGGGAATTC. Amino acids: CASDLGRSRREF.

V is TRBV7-9 and J is TRBJ2-3; TRBD2 matches 8 bases. Unmatched junction bases numbered 7, after V lost 4 bases and J lost 4 bases. Germline CDR1 SEHNR, CDR2 FQNEAQ (reference sequence). CDR3 length: 15 amino acids. CDR3 region: CASSSAGGRSDTQYF. Here the CDR3 DNA reads TGTGCCAGCAGCTCTGCGGGAGGACGTTCAGATACGCAGTATTTT.

This clonotype has a count of ten or more. The J gene is TRBJ2-1, the V gene TRBV6-2 or TRBV6-3; a possible D gene is TRBD2 (6 bases). Looked up from germline, CDR1 is MNHEY and CDR2 is SVGEGT. The CDR3 totals 12 residues. Deletions cut 7 bases from V and 4 bases from J, with 8 bases between. The CDR3 reads CASTSVYNEQFF. The CDR3 coding sequence is TGTGCCAGCACTAGCGTTTACAATGAGCAGTTCTTC.

This clonotype has at least ten counts. The rearrangement joins TRBV29-1 to TRBJ1-2; D possibly corresponds to TRBD1 (5 bases). Germline V gives CDR1 SQVTM, CDR2 ANQGSEA. The CDR3 has 15 residues. V lost 4 bases and J lost 4, with 19 bases in between. CDR3 sequence reads: CSVVSTAQISYGYTF. Here the CDR3 DNA reads TGCAGCGTTGTTTCGACAGCCCAGATTTCCTATGGCTACACCTTC.

The table lists this clonotype with a few counts. The chain is built from TRBV15 and TRBJ2-6; the match to TRBD1 covers 8 bases. The germline V gene has CDR1 LNHNV and CDR2 YYDKDF (reference sequence). The CDR3 totals 16 residues. The junction had 7 bases not matched to a gene; V was cut back by 4 bases and J by 5 bases. For the CDR3, the DNA is TGTGCCACCAGCACCTCACAGGGGGGTTGGGCCAACGTCCTGACTTTC. Protein sequence: CATSTSQGGWANVLTF.